The present entry profiles one T cell receptor beta chain with its context. Generated by immunoSEQ multiplex PCR, the TCRdb table keeps only in-frame clones and is missing some. The repertoire holds 30,000 to 45,000 clones, with about 80% as singletons. The data stem from a study of OX40 agonist ivuxolimab in advanced cancers. With autoimmune disease history or systemic immunosuppression, patients were excluded. J was trimmed by 3 bases and V by 0 bases; bases with no gene match: 5. The CDR3 loop spans 16 amino acids. Per the germline V gene, CDR1 is SGHDT and CDR2 is YYEEEE. V is TRBV5-6 and J is TRBJ1-2; TRBD1 matches 10 bases. This receptor was taken from an adult with an advanced solid tumor such as melanoma, head and neck, liver or kidney cancer. This material consisted of CD4+ or CD8+ T cells sorted from blood, taken in a trial of the OX40 agonist ivuxolimab. The CDR3 DNA reads TGTGCCAGCAGCTTGGCCAGGGACAGGGGTGACTATGGCTACACCTTC. It translates to CASSLARDRGDYGYTF.